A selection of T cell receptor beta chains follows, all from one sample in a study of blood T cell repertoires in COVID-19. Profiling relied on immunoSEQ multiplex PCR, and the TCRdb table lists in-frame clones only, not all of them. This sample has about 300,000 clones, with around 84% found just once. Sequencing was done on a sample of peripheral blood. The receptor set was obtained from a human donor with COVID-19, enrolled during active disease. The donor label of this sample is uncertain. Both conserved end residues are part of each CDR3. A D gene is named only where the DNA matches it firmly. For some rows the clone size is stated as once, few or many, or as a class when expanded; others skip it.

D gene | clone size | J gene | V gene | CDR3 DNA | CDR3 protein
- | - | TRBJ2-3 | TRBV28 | TGTGCCAGCAGTTTATCCACAGGGATCGCAGATACGCAGTATTTT | CASSLSTGIADTQYF
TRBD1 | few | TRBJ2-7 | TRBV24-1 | TGTGCCACCAGTGCTACGGACAGGGGGTCGTACGAGCAGTACTTC | CATSATDRGSYEQYF
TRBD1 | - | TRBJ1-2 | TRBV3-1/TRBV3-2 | TGTGCCAGCCAAGAAAGCGACAGGGCGGTAGGCTACACCTTC | CASQESDRAVGYTF
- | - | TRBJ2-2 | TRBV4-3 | TGCGCCAGCAGCCTAGACTCGCGTACCGGGGAGCTGTTTTTT | CASSLDSRTGELFF
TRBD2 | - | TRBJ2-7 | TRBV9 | TGTGCCAGCAGCGTATTAGCGGGGTCAACCTACGAGCAGTACTTC | CASSVLAGSTYEQYF
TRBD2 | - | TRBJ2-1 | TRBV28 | TGTGCCAGCAGTTTAAGCGGGACGCCGTACAATGAGCAGTTCTTC | CASSLSGTPYNEQFF
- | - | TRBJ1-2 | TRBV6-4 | TGTGCCTCCCGACCCTCAGGGATCGTGTATGGCTACACCTTC | CASRPSGIVYGYTF
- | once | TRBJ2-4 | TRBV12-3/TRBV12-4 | TGTGCCAGCAGTCTCTTGAACATTCAGTACTTC | CASSLLNIQYF
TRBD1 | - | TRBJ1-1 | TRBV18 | TGTGCCAGCTCACCAACGGGACAGGGGGCGGATACTGAAGCTTTCTTT | CASSPTGQGADTEAFF
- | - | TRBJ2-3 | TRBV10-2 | TGCGCCAGCAGTGTAGGGCGGACTTTAGATACGCAGTATTTT | CASSVGRTLDTQYF
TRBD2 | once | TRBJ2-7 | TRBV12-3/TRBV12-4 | TGTGCCAGCAGTTCGGGACTAGCGGGAGACAAGTACTTC | CASSSGLAGDKYF
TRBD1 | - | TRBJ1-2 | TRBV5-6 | TGTGCCAGCAGCTTGGACAGGGGAATCTATGGCTACACCTTC | CASSLDRGIYGYTF
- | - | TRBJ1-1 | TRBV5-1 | TGCGCCAGCAGCTTGGCGGGGGTCCCAAGCACTGAAGCTTTCTTT | CASSLAGVPSTEAFF
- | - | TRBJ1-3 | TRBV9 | TGTGCCAGCAGCCTACACCGGGGTTACTCTGGAAACACCATATATTTT | CASSLHRGYSGNTIYF
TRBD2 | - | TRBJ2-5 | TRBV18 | TGTGCCAGCTCGCAGGGGACTAGCGGGAGTTCTAAAGAGACCCAGTACTTC | CASSQGTSGSSKETQYF
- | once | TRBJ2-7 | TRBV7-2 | TGTGCCAGCAGCTTAGAGGGGACTTTCTACGCCTACGAGCAGTACTTC | CASSLEGTFYAYEQYF
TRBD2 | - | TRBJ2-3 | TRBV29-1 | TGCAGCGTTGACGGACCCCAGCGGGACACAGATACGCAGTATTTT | CSVDGPQRDTDTQYF
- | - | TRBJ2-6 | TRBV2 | TGTGCCAGCACTGGGACTCTAAGCTCTGGGGCCAACGTCCTGACTTTC | CASTGTLSSGANVLTF
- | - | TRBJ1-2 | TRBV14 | TGTGCCAGCAGCCAAGTCGGGGACTATGGCTACACCTTC | CASSQVGDYGYTF
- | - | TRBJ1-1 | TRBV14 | TGTGCCAGCAGCCAAGTCCGGAACACTGAAGCTTTCTTT | CASSQVRNTEAFF
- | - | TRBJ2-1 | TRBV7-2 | TGTGCCAGCAGCTTTAATTCGGGAGCGGTCAATGAGCAGTTCTTC | CASSFNSGAVNEQFF
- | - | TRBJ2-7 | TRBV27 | TGTGCCAGCAGTTTCCGTCGACAGGACGAGCAGTACTTC | CASSFRRQDEQYF
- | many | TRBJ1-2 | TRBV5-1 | TGCGCCAGCAGCTTAACAGGGTTCTCGGGCTATGGCTACACCTTC | CASSLTGFSGYGYTF
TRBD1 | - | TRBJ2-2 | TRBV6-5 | TGTGCCAGCAGTTACACGATCGGACAGGGTAGGGAGGAGCTGTTTTTT | CASSYTIGQGREELFF
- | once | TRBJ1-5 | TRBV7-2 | TGTGCCAGCAGCTTGGTTGACTTCAATCAGCCCCAGCATTTT | CASSLVDFNQPQHF
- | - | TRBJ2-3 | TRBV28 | TGTGCCAGCAGCTCTAGCGGCACAGATACGCAGTATTTT | CASSSSGTDTQYF
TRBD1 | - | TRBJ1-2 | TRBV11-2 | TGTGCCAGCAGCTTAGACAGGGGGGACTATGGCTACACCTTC | CASSLDRGDYGYTF
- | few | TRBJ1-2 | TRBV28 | TGTGCCAGCAGGGCCCATGGGGAGGGCTACACCTTC | CASRAHGEGYTF
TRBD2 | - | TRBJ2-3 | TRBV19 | TGTGCCAGTAGTATAGATCCTAGCGGGAGTACGCAGTATTTT | CASSIDPSGSTQYF
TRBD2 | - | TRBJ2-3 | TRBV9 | TGTGCCAGCAGCGGGAGACTAGCGGGCCCCAGCACAGATACGCAGTATTTT | CASSGRLAGPSTDTQYF
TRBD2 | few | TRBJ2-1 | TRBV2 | TGTGCCAGCAGGACTAGCGGGAGGGGCTACAATGAGCAGTTCTTC | CASRTSGRGYNEQFF
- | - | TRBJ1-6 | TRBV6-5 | TGTGCCAGCAGTTACTCGAGGAGCTCCTATAATTCACCCCTCCACTTT | CASSYSRSSYNSPLHF
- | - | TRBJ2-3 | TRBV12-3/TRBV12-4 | TGTGCCAGCAGGTCCGCAGATACGCAGTATTTT | CASRSADTQYF
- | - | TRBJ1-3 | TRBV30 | TGTGCCTGGAGCGTAGGGGAATCTATTGGAAACACCATATATTTT | CAWSVGESIGNTIYF
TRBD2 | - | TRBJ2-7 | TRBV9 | TGTGCCAGCAGCGTAGGATCAGGACTAGCGGGTGACGAGCAGTACTTC | CASSVGSGLAGDEQYF
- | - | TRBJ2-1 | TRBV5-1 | TGCGCCAGCAGCTTGGGGACAGATTACAATGAGCAGTTCTTC | CASSLGTDYNEQFF
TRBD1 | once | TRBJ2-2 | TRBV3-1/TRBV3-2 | TGTGCCAGCAGCGTTACCGGGACAGTCTCGATAGGGGAGCTGTTTTTT | CASSVTGTVSIGELFF
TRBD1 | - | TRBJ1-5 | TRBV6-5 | TGTGCCAGCACACAGGGGGTAAATCAGCCCCAGCATTTT | CASTQGVNQPQHF
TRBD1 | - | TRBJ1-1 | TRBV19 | TGTGCCAGTAGTATTAACAGGGGAGACACTGAAGCTTTCTTT | CASSINRGDTEAFF
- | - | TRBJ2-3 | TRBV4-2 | TGTGCCAGCAGCCAAGTTTTCGGGAACACAGATACGCAGTATTTT | CASSQVFGNTDTQYF
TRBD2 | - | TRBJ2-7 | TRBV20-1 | TGCAGTGCTAGTGATACCGGGACTAAAGACGAGCAGTACTTC | CSASDTGTKDEQYF
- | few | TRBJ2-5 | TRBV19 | TGTGCCAGTAGTATCGGGAGCCGCGAGACCCAGTACTTC | CASSIGSRETQYF
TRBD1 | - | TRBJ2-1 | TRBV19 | TGTGCCAGTAGTATCAACAGGGGCCTCTACAATGAGCAGTTCTTC | CASSINRGLYNEQFF
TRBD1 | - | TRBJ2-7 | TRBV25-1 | TGTGCCAGCAGTGACGGGACAGGGGTAAAGAGCTCCTACGAGCAGTACTTC | CASSDGTGVKSSYEQYF
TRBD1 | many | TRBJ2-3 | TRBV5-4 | TGTGCCAGCAGCTTGGACAGGGGCCCCGCTGATACGCAGTATTTT | CASSLDRGPADTQYF